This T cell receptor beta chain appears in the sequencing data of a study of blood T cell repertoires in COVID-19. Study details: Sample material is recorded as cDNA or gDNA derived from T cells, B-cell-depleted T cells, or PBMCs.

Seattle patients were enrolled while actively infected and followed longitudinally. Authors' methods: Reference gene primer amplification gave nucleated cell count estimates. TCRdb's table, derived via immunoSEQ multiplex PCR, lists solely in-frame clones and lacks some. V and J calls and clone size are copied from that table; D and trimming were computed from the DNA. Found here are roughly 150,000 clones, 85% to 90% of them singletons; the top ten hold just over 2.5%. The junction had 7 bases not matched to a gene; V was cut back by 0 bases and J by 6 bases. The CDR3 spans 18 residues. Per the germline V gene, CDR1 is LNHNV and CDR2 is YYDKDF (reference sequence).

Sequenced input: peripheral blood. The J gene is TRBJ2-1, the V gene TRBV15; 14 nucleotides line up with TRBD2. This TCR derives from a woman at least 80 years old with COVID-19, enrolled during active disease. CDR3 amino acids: CATSRDYGTSGSRNEQFF. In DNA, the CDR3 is TGTGCCACCAGCAGAGATTATGGGACTAGCGGGAGTCGCAATGAGCAGTTCTTC.